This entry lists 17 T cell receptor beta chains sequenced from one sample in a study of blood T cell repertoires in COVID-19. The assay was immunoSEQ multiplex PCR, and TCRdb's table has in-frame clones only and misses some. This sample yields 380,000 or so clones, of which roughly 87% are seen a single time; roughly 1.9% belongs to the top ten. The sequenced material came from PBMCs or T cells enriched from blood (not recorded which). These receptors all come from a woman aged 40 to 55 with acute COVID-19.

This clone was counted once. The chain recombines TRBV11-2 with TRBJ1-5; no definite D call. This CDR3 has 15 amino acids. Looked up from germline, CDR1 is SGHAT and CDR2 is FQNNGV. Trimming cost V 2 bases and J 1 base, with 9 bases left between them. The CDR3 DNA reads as TGTGCCAGCAGCTTATCCGGGAGAAGCAATCAGCCCCAGCATTTT. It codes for CASSLSGRSNQPQHF.

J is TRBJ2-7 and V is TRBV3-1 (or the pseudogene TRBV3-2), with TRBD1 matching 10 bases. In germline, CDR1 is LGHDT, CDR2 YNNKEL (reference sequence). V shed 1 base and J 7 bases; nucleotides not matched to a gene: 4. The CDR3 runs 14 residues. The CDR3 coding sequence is TGTGCCAGCAGCCAAGCCCGGGACAGGGGAGAGCAGTACTTC. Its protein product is CASSQARDRGEQYF.

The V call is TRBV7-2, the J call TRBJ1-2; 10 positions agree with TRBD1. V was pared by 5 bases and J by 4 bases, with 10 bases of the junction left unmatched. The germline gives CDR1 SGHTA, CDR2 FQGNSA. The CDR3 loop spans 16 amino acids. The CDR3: CASSPESGQGGYGYTF. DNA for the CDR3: TGTGCCAGCAGCCCCGAGTCCGGACAGGGGGGCTATGGCTACACCTTC.

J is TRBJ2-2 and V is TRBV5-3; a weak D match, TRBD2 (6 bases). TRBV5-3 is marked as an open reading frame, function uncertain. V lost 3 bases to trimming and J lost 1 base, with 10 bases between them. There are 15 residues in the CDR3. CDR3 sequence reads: CARSYRGWNTGELFF. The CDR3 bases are TGTGCCAGAAGCTACCGGGGGTGGAACACCGGGGAGCTGTTTTTT.

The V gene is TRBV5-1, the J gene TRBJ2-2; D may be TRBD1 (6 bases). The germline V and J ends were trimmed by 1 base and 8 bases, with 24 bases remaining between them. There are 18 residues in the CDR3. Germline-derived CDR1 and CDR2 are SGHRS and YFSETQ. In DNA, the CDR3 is TGCGCCAGCAGCTTGCGTTTGAGTTCAGGGGTCGACCCTGGGGAGCTGTTTTTT. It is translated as CASSLRLSSGVDPGELFF.

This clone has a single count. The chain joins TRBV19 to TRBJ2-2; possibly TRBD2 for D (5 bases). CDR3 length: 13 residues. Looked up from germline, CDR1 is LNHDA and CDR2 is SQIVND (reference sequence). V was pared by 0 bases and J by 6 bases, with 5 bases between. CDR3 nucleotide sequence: TGTGCCAGTAGTATAGAGGAGGCCGGGGAGCTGTTTTTT. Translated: CASSIEEAGELFF.

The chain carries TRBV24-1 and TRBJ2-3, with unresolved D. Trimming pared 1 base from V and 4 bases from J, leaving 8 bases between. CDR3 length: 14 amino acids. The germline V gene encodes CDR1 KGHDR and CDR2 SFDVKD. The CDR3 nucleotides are TGTGCCACCAGTGATTTTCATGGCTCAGATACGCAGTATTTT. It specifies CATSDFHGSDTQYF.

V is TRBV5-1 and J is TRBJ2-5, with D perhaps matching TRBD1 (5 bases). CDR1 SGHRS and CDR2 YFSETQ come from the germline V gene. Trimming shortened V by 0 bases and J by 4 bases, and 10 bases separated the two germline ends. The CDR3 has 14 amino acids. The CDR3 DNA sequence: TGCGCCAGCAGCTTGGCAGGGTATGGAGAGACCCAGTACTTC. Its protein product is CASSLAGYGETQYF.

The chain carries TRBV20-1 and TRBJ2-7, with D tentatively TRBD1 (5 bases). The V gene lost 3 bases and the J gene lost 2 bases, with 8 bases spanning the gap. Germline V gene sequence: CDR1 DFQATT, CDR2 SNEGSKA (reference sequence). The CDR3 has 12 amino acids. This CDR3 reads CSASNRPYEQYF. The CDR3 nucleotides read TGCAGTGCTAGTAACAGGCCCTACGAGCAGTACTTC.

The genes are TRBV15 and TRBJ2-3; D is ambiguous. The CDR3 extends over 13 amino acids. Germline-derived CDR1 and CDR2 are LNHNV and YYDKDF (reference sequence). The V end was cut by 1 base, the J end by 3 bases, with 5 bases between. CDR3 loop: CATSRGRTDTQYF. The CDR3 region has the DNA TGTGCCACCAGCAGAGGGAGAACAGATACGCAGTATTTT. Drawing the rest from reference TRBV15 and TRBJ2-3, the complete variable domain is DAMVIQNPRYQVTQFGKPVTLSCSQTLNHNVMYWYQQKSSQAPKLLFHYYDKDFNNEADTPDNFQSRRPNTSFCFLDIRSPGLGDTAMYLCATSRGRTDTQYFGPGTRLTVL.

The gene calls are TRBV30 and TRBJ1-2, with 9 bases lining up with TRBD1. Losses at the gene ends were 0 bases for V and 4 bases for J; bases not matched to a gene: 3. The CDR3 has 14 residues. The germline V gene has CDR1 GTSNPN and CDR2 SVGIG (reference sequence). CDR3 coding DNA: TGTGCCTGGAGTGTACGACAGGGGGTCTATGGCTACACCTTC. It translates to CAWSVRQGVYGYTF.

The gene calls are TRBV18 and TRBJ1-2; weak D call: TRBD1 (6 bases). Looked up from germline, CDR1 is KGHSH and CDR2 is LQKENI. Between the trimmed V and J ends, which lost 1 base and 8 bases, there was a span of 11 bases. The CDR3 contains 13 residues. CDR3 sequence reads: CASSPQDSRGYTF. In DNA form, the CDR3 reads TGTGCCAGCTCACCACAGGACAGCAGGGGCTACACCTTC.

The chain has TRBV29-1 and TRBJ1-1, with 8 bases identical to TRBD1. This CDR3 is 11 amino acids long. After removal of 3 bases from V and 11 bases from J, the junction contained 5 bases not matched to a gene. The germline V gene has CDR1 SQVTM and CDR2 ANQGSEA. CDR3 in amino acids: CSVEDRARAFF. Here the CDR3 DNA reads TGCAGCGTTGAGGACAGGGCTCGGGCTTTCTTT.

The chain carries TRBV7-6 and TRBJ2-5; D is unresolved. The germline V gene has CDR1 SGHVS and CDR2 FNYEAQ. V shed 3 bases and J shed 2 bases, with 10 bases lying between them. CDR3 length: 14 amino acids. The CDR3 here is CASSFSSRQETQYF. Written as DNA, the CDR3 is TGTGCCAGCAGCTTTAGCTCGAGACAAGAGACCCAGTACTTC.

The CDR3 DNA follows: TGTGCCAGCAGCTTGGAAGGACTCTCCTACAATGAGCAGTTCTTC. Amino acid sequence: CASSLEGLSYNEQFF. V and J are TRBV7-2 and TRBJ2-1, with D possibly TRBD2 on 5 matching bases. The CDR3 covers 15 residues. V lost 3 bases and J lost 0, with 9 bases in between. CDR1 is SGHTA, CDR2 FQGNSA, per germline.

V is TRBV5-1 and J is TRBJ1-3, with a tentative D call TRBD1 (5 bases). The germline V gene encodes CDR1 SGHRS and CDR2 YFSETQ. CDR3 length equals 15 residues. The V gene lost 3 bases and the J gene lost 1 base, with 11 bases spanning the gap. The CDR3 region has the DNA TGCGCCAGCAGCTCTTCGGGGGGTTCTGGAAACACCATATATTTT. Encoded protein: CASSSSGGSGNTIYF.

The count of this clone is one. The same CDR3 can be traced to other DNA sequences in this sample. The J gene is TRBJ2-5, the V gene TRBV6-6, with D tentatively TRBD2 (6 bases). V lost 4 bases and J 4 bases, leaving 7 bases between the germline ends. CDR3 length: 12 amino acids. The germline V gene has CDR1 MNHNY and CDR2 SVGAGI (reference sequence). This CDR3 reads CASSLRGETQYF. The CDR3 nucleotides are TGTGCCAGCAGTTTGCGGGGAGAGACCCAGTACTTC.